This T cell receptor (beta chain) was documented in a study of OX40 agonist ivuxolimab in advanced cancers. On the study more broadly: Six ivuxolimab dose levels, 0.01 to 10 mg/kg, were given intravenously every 2 weeks. Patients treated during dose escalation were battling hepatocellular carcinoma, melanoma, renal cell or head and neck cancer. Study-wide results and caveats: The study did not work out the antigen specificity of the expanded peripheral T cells.

With 0 bases removed from V and 11 bases from J, the gap between germline ends came to 12 bases. CDR3 size: 13 residues. The germline CDR1 and CDR2 sequences are SGHNT and YYREEE (reference sequence). Blood sampling took place at baseline, cycle 4 day 1, and cycle 7 day 1. Measured with immunoSEQ multiplex PCR; TCRdb has only the in-frame clones, and not every one. This repertoire shows 85,000 to 95,000 clones, more than 85% found once; its top ten account for approximately 2.5%. A remark on this clone: Its antigen remains unidentified.

The clonotype was recovered from an adult with an advanced solid tumor such as melanoma, head and neck, liver or kidney cancer. This sequence joins TRBV5-4 and TRBJ1-5; D perhaps matches TRBD1 (6 bases). The starting material was CD4+ or CD8+ T cells sorted from blood, obtained in a trial of the OX40 agonist ivuxolimab. For the CDR3, the DNA is TGTGCCAGCAGCTTGGCCGGCGAGGGGGCCCAGCATTTT. As protein: CASSLAGEGAQHF.